Listed below are T cell receptor beta chains from one sample, sequenced in a study of OX40 agonist ivuxolimab in advanced cancers. Here immunoSEQ multiplex PCR was the method, and the copy in TCRdb shows in-frame clones only, minus some. The table shows approximately 35,000 clones, with around 80% occurring only once. The starting material was CD4+ or CD8+ T cells sorted from blood, obtained in a trial of the OX40 agonist ivuxolimab. These receptors originate from an adult with an advanced solid tumor such as melanoma, head and neck, liver or kidney cancer. Each CDR3 is given with its conserved first and last residue. The D gene is left open where the match is weak. Clone size is stated in some rows and not others, as once, few, many or a class when expanded.

d_call j_call clone_size v_call cdr3_nt cdr3_aa
TRBD2 TRBJ2-3 NA TRBV7-8 TGTGCCAGCAGCTTACCCCAGGTCAGACTAGCGGGGCGCACAGATACGCAGTATTTT CASSLPQVRLAGRTDTQYF
TRBD2 TRBJ2-1 NA TRBV5-8 TGTGCCAGCAGCTTCCCCATAGCGGGAGCTTCCTACAATGAGCAGTTCTTC CASSFPIAGASYNEQFF
NA TRBJ2-5 NA TRBV6-6 TGTGCCAGCAGTCCCGGCGAGATCAACGGCGAGACCCAGTACTTC CASSPGEINGETQYF
NA TRBJ2-1 NA TRBV7-9 TGTGCCAGCAGCCCCGAACATGGGGTACTCAATGAGCAGTTCTTC CASSPEHGVLNEQFF
TRBD2 TRBJ2-1 NA TRBV19 TGTGCCAGTAGTATAATAGCTAGCGGGAGGGGTGAGCAGTTCTTC CASSIIASGRGEQFF
NA TRBJ2-3 NA TRBV18 TGTGCCAGCTCACCACCGTTTTCCACAGATACGCAGTATTTT CASSPPFSTDTQYF
TRBD1 TRBJ2-7 NA TRBV2 TGTGCCAGCCGGGACAGCTCCTACGAGCAGTACTTC CASRDSSYEQYF
NA TRBJ2-3 few TRBV7-6 TGTGCCAGCAGCTTAGATGGAAAAGATACGCAGTATTTT CASSLDGKDTQYF
NA TRBJ2-3 NA TRBV9 TGTGCCAGCAGCGGAGGGGCGTATACGCAGTATTTT CASSGGAYTQYF
NA TRBJ2-7 NA TRBV11-2 TGTGCCAGCAGCGGGACTTTTGAGCAGTACTTC CASSGTFEQYF
NA TRBJ2-1 NA TRBV7-9 TGTGCCAGCAGCCCCCCCTTCCCAAGGTACAATGAGCAGTTCTTC CASSPPFPRYNEQFF
TRBD1 TRBJ1-4 NA TRBV28 TGTGCCAGCAGCCCCCGGACAGGGGGTGAAAAACTGTTTTTT CASSPRTGGEKLFF
TRBD1 TRBJ1-1 NA TRBV28 TGTGCCAGCAGTTTAGGGGTAGGGGGCGCGGATACTGAAGCTTTCTTT CASSLGVGGADTEAFF
NA TRBJ2-7 NA TRBV9 TGTGCCAGCAGCCCCGGCGCCTCAGCCTACGAGCAGTACTTC CASSPGASAYEQYF
TRBD1 TRBJ1-4 NA TRBV7-2 TGTGCCAGCAGCTCCTATGAGGGGGCTACAGGGGGCGCCGGAAAACTGTTTTTT CASSSYEGATGGAGKLFF
NA TRBJ2-1 NA TRBV2 TGTGCCAGCACTACCAGGGCATTGGAGCAGTTCTTC CASTTRALEQFF
NA TRBJ2-7 NA TRBV9 TGTGCCAGCAGCGTAGACGGCGGTTCCACCTACGAGCAGTACTTC CASSVDGGSTYEQYF
NA TRBJ2-4 NA TRBV6-5 TGTGCCAGCGAGGGTTTCGCCAAAAACATTCAGTACTTC CASEGFAKNIQYF